The clone carrying this T cell receptor beta chain was detected ten times or more. Germline values: CDR1 LGHDT, CDR2 YNNKEL (reference sequence). The CDR3 loop spans 14 amino acids. V gave up 2 bases and J gave up 6 bases, with 14 bases separating them. TCR beta CDR3 amplification from genomic DNA was performed by two-round multiplex PCR. First-round PCR amplification was performed with primers specific to each TRBV and TRBJ gene. One entry per CDR3 protein, called by TCRdb with MiXCR from the multiplex PCR reads. This table holds tens of thousands of distinct CDR3 sequences, 35% to 45% found once. The data belong to a study of prognosis after radiotherapy for stage I lung cancer.

This TCR came from a donor over 45 with non-small cell lung cancer. This specimen consisted of PBMCs, obtained before or after stereotactic body radiation therapy (not recorded which). This sequence joins TRBV3-1 and TRBJ2-7; D uncertain. The CDR3 sequence: CASSQTWQAGEQYF. CDR3 nucleotides: TGTGCCAGCAGCCAAACATGGCAGGCAGGCGAGCAGTACTTC.